This TCR beta chain was sequenced for a study of blood T cells in healthy people across ages. Study-wide results and caveats: Older age went with lower TCR beta diversity per million T cells, in a roughly linear way. There was a strong correlation between TCR beta diversity and naive T cell percentage. The unknown donor CMV status may have confounded expanded clonotype changes.

Primed by a sample-barcoded 5' primer and a J-beta primer mix, a second PCR proceeded for roughly 6 to 12 cycles. With 12 random nucleotides, a template-switch adaptor tagged each individual cDNA molecule. TCRdb called the 5' RACE reads again in MiXCR, with one record for every CDR3 protein. Of more than 1,400,000 distinct CDR3 sequences listed, about 40% are singletons. This clonotype showed up just a few times. Its antigen remains unknown. This CDR3 spans 17 amino acids. J lost 0 bases, V lost 0 bases, and 6 bases had no gene match. The germline CDR1 and CDR2 sequences are SGHTA and FQGNSA. What was sequenced was blood. The chain recombines TRBV7-2 with TRBJ2-7, with 9 bases identical to TRBD2. The origin of this receptor is a woman aged 18-29 years in good health. In DNA, the CDR3 is TGTGCCAGCAGCTTAGCCTCTAGCGGGAAAAGCTCCTACGAGCAGTACTTC. Translation gives CASSLASSGKSSYEQYF.